These 10 T cell receptor beta chains were all obtained from the same sample, sequenced in a study of T cells after posttransplantation cyclophosphamide. Libraries were prepared by immunoSEQ multiplex PCR; TCRdb keeps only in-frame clonotypes and omits some of them. The repertoire consists of about 27,000 clones, none detected only once. Busulfan-fludarabine conditioning, marrow transplant, and cyclophosphamide on days +3 and +4 were administered. The sequencing used PBMCs, collected after allogeneic stem cell transplant with posttransplant cyclophosphamide. Receptors originate from a male patient younger than 35 who received an allogeneic stem cell transplant from a related donor, was CMV-positive, and had no GVHD. The graft donor may have contributed some T cells.

This clone was seen many times. The V gene is TRBV7-6, the J gene TRBJ2-7, with TRBD1 matching 8 bases. The V and J ends lost 5 bases and 2 bases, in that order; junction bases with no gene match: 8. Germline CDR1 SGHVS, CDR2 FNYEAQ. The CDR3 is 15 residues long. CDR3 protein: CASSHRDRPTYEQYF. DNA for the CDR3: TGTGCCAGCAGCCACCGGGACAGGCCGACCTACGAGCAGTACTTC.

This clone was detected ten times or more. This rearrangement joins TRBV7-9 to TRBJ2-1; 9 bases line up with TRBD2. The CDR3 covers 16 residues. Per the germline V gene, CDR1 is SEHNR and CDR2 is FQNEAQ (reference sequence). The junction had 11 bases not matched to a gene; V was cut back by 5 bases and J by 6 bases. The CDR3 coding sequence is TGTGCCAGCAGCCCCTTAGGCCTAGCGGGGCGCAATGAGCAGTTCTTC. This gives the protein CASSPLGLAGRNEQFF.

This clone was observed at least ten times. This chain links TRBV4-2 with TRBJ2-2; TRBD2 matches 10 bases. The V gene end was trimmed by 3 bases and the J gene end by 3 bases; junction bases not matched to a gene: 4. The CDR3 extends over 16 amino acids. Germline V gene lookup returns CDR1 LGHNA and CDR2 YNFKEQ. In DNA, the CDR3 is TGTGCCAGCAGCCAGGGTAGCGGGGGGTACACCGGGGAGCTGTTTTTT. Translating gives CASSQGSGGYTGELFF.

In this sample, this clone turned up many times. The chain employs TRBV5-1 and TRBJ1-2, with 9 bases that match TRBD1. The CDR3 sequence is 14 residues long. Unmatched junction bases numbered 7, after V lost 5 bases and J lost 5 bases. The germline gives CDR1 SGHRS, CDR2 YFSETQ. The DNA of the CDR3 is TGCGCCAGCAGTCCACCGGGACAGGGATATGGCTACACCTTC. Translating it yields CASSPPGQGYGYTF.

This clone has a count of ten or more. The gene calls are TRBV4-1 and TRBJ1-3; D ambiguous. Germline-derived CDR1 and CDR2 are MGHRA and YSYEKL. V was trimmed by 0 bases and J by 2 bases, leaving 8 bases between them. The CDR3 contains 15 residues. The CDR3 sequence is CASSQETSAGNTIYF. The CDR3 nucleotides read TGCGCCAGCAGCCAAGAGACCAGCGCTGGAAACACCATATATTTT.

This clone occurred many times. The junction shows a germline mismatch at one end, possibly a read error. The rearrangement uses TRBV4-1 and TRBJ2-2; tentative D call: TRBD2 (6 bases). Looked up from germline, CDR1 is MGHRA and CDR2 is YSYEKL. CDR3 length: 15 amino acids. The CDR3 here is CASSQEVRPAGGLFF. In DNA form, the CDR3 reads TGCGCCAGCAGCCAAGAGGTGAGGCCCGCCGGGGGGCTGTTTTTT.

This clone was detected many times. The chain is built from TRBV9 and TRBJ2-2; no definite D call. CDR3 length equals 12 residues. The germline V gene has CDR1 SGDLS and CDR2 YYNGEE. V dropped 2 bases and J dropped 4 bases, with 3 bases sitting between them. The CDR3 coding sequence is TGTGCCAGCAGCGTCTCCACCGGGGAGCTGTTTTTT. Its protein product is CASSVSTGELFF.

In this sample, this clone turned up a few times. This sequence may be a read error, since a much larger clone differs from it by one base. V gene TRBV19 combines with J gene TRBJ2-7, with 7 bases lining up with TRBD2. After removal of 7 bases from V and 2 bases from J, the junction contained 8 bases not matched to a gene. Germline V gene data show CDR1 as LNHDA and CDR2 as SQIVND (reference sequence). The CDR3 consists of 14 residues. The CDR3 region is CASNILAGAYEQYF. DNA for the CDR3: TGTGCCAGTAATATTCTCGCGGGAGCCTACGAGCAGTACTTC.

Within the sample, this clone is medium-sized. Other DNA sequences within the sample encode an identical CDR3. The chain links TRBV19 to TRBJ2-7; 7 nucleotides line up with TRBD1. Looked up from germline, CDR1 is LNHDA and CDR2 is SQIVND (reference sequence). After removal of 3 bases from V and 2 bases from J, the junction contained 1 base not matched to a gene. This CDR3 region has 13 residues. The CDR3 DNA reads TGTGCCAGTAGTATGCAGGGGGCCTACGAGCAGTACTTC. Translating gives CASSMQGAYEQYF.

This clone showed up just a few times. This chain connects TRBV27 to TRBJ2-5; D perhaps matches TRBD2 (6 bases). Matching the DNA end better, TRBJ2-7 makes the J call doubtful. This CDR3 comprises 12 residues. Per germline, CDR1 MNHEY and CDR2 SMNVEV (reference sequence). The DNA of the CDR3 is TGTGCCAGCAGTTTCGGAGGGAACGAGCAGTACTTC. It specifies CASSFGGNEQYF.